Presented here are 9 T cell receptor beta chains from one specimen sequenced in a study of T cell responses to AZD1222 COVID-19 vaccine. Data came from immunoSEQ multiplex PCR; TCRdb stores just in-frame clones and leaves some out. The table lists approximately 110,000 clones, over 75% of them singletons, with about 4% in the top ten. This specimen consisted of peripheral blood, obtained 28 days after the second AZD1222 dose. These receptors were taken from an adult who received the AZD1222 COVID-19 vaccine.

This CDR3 is CASSPSGNTIYF. The CDR3 bases are TGTGCCAGTAGTCCCTCTGGAAACACCATATATTTT. V is TRBV19 and J is TRBJ1-3; D call uncertain. V dropped 5 bases and J dropped 0 bases, with 2 bases sitting between them. The CDR3 extends over 12 amino acids. The germline CDR1 and CDR2 sequences are LNHDA and SQIVND (reference sequence).

The V call is TRBV9, the J call TRBJ2-2; 7 bases match TRBD2. The J segment lost 1 base and the V segment lost 4 bases, leaving 10 bases of the junction unmatched. Germline lookup yields CDR1 SGDLS and CDR2 YYNGEE. This CDR3 is 17 amino acids long. CDR3 loop: CASSLPVGGRNTGELFF. CDR3 nucleotide sequence: TGTGCCAGCAGCCTTCCGGTTGGCGGGAGGAACACCGGGGAGCTGTTTTTT.

Note on this clone: Germline and junction disagree at one end, which may indicate a read error. This chain joins TRBV6-2 or TRBV6-3 and TRBJ2-1, with 9 bases identical to TRBD2. The CDR3 spans 15 residues. Germline V lookup: CDR1 MNHEY, CDR2 SVGEGT. The DNA for the CDR3 is TGTGCCAGCAGTTACTCCGGGACTAGCTACCATGAGCAGTTCTTC. This translates into CASSYSGTSYHEQFF.

V is TRBV9 and J is TRBJ2-7, with unresolved D. The CDR3 runs 19 residues. The germline V gene has CDR1 SGDLS and CDR2 YYNGEE. The V gene lost 2 bases and the J gene lost 1 base, with 25 bases spanning the gap. CDR3 DNA sequence: TGTGCCAGCAGCGTGGGTCCGAGAGCTTGGGTACTGTCTTCCTACGAGCAGTACTTC. Translating it yields CASSVGPRAWVLSSYEQYF.

For this clone: The sample contains more than one DNA sequence encoding this CDR3. This chain joins TRBV4-1 and TRBJ1-4; D is uncertain. The CDR3 consists of 14 residues. Trimming left V 1 base short and J 5 bases short, with 8 bases between. Germline V gene data show CDR1 as MGHRA and CDR2 as YSYEKL. CDR3 residues: CASSQGTGNEKLFF. CDR3 coding DNA: TGCGCCAGCAGCCAAGGGACGGGAAATGAAAAACTGTTTTTT.

This chain joins TRBV5-1 and TRBJ2-3; D call uncertain. Germline CDR1 reads SGHRS; CDR2 reads YFSETQ. There are 15 residues in the CDR3. V shed 5 bases and J shed 2 bases, with 15 bases lying between them. CDR3 sequence reads: CASRRAIINTDTQYF. DNA for the CDR3: TGCGCCAGCAGAAGGGCTATAATTAACACAGATACGCAGTATTTT.

The chain recombines TRBV7-3 with TRBJ2-1, with D possibly matching TRBD2 (6 bases). V was clipped by 4 bases and J by 7 bases, with 17 bases between them. The CDR3 loop spans 15 amino acids. Germline-derived CDR1 and CDR2 are SGHTA and FQGTGA. CDR3: CASSSGLSRANEQFF. CDR3 bases: TGTGCCAGCAGCTCAGGACTATCCCGCGCGAATGAGCAGTTCTTC.

This chain links TRBV28 with TRBJ1-3; D is unclear. Trimming stripped 7 bases from V and 7 bases from J, with 20 bases between. CDR3 length: 15 amino acids. Germline values: CDR1 MDHEN, CDR2 SYDVKM. The chain's CDR3 is CASNPEHHPDNTIYF. CDR3 sequence (DNA): TGTGCCAGCAACCCGGAACACCATCCAGATAACACCATATATTTT. Full variable domain (rest looked up from reference TRBV28 and TRBJ1-3): DVKVTQSSRYLVKRTGEKVFLECVQDMDHENMFWYRQDPGLGLRLIYFSYDVKMKEKGDIPEGYSVSREKKERFSLILESASTNQTSMYLCASNPEHHPDNTIYFGEGSWLTVV.

V and J are TRBV29-1 and TRBJ1-2, with 12 nucleotides matching TRBD1. The CDR3 spans 14 residues. V lost 7 bases, J lost 4 bases, and 7 bases stayed unmatched. Germline-derived CDR1 and CDR2 are SQVTM and ANQGSEA. The CDR3 bases are TGCAGCGCAGGTCTGGGACAGGGGGCCTATGGCTACACCTTC. It specifies CSAGLGQGAYGYTF. Drawing the rest from reference TRBV29-1 and TRBJ1-2, the complete variable domain is SAVISQKPSRDICQRGTSLTIQCQVDSQVTMMFWYRQQPGQSLTLIATANQGSEATYESGFVIDKFPISRPNLTFSTLTVSNMSPEDSSIYLCSAGLGQGAYGYTFGSGTRLTVV.